The rows below give T cell receptor beta chains drawn from one sample of a study of beta chain features in type 1 diabetes. Measured with immunoSEQ multiplex PCR; TCRdb has only the in-frame clones, and not every one. The table records 630,000 or so clones, around an eighth of them present only once. Sequenced: naive CD4+ T cells from blood. Source of these receptors: a man younger than 35 with type 1 diabetes. Each CDR3 is given with its conserved first and last residue. Fields, in order: D gene, J gene, V gene, clone size, CDR3 DNA, CDR3 protein. The D gene is left open where the match is weak. Expanded clones get a size class; other rows say once, few or many, or leave the size out.

d_gene: .
j_gene: TRBJ1-2
v_gene: TRBV19
abundance: .
CDR3nt: TGTGCCAGTAAAACGACAGCCAACTATGGCTACACCTTC
CDR3aa: CASKTTANYGYTF

d_gene: TRBD2
j_gene: TRBJ2-5
v_gene: TRBV18
abundance: few
CDR3nt: TGTGCCAGCTCACCAGACGGCGGGGGGAGAGAGACCCAGTACTTC
CDR3aa: CASSPDGGGRETQYF

d_gene: TRBD2
j_gene: TRBJ2-7
v_gene: TRBV28
abundance: few
CDR3nt: TGTGCCAGCAGTGCGGCGGGAGGATGGGCCTACGAGCAGTACTTC
CDR3aa: CASSAAGGWAYEQYF

d_gene: .
j_gene: TRBJ2-6
v_gene: TRBV27
abundance: few
CDR3nt: TGTGCCAGCAGTTTGGAGGGGTTTCCCCTCTCTGGGGCCAACGTCCTGACTTTC
CDR3aa: CASSLEGFPLSGANVLTF

d_gene: .
j_gene: TRBJ2-7
v_gene: TRBV20-1
abundance: few
CDR3nt: TGCAGTGCCGAGACGTCCTACGAGCAGTACTTC
CDR3aa: CSAETSYEQYF

d_gene: .
j_gene: TRBJ2-7
v_gene: TRBV30
abundance: few
CDR3nt: TGTGCCTGGAGTGTACAGAACCGATTTGTTGACGAGCAGTACTTC
CDR3aa: CAWSVQNRFVDEQYF

d_gene: TRBD1
j_gene: TRBJ1-4
v_gene: TRBV9
abundance: once
CDR3nt: TGTGCCAGCAGCGTAGGACCCGGGACAGCTAATGAAAAACTGTTTTTT
CDR3aa: CASSVGPGTANEKLFF

d_gene: .
j_gene: TRBJ1-4
v_gene: TRBV15
abundance: few
CDR3nt: TGTGCCACCAGCAGAGATCTCCCCCGCTCCCTTAATGAAAAACTGTTTTTT
CDR3aa: CATSRDLPRSLNEKLFF

d_gene: .
j_gene: TRBJ2-7
v_gene: TRBV6-1
abundance: .
CDR3nt: TGTGCCAGCAGTGTCGTCCTCTACGAGCAGTACTTC
CDR3aa: CASSVVLYEQYF

d_gene: .
j_gene: TRBJ2-2
v_gene: TRBV5-1
abundance: .
CDR3nt: TGCGCCAGCCTCCGAGCAGGCGGTACCGGGGAGCTGTTTTTT
CDR3aa: CASLRAGGTGELFF

d_gene: .
j_gene: TRBJ1-4
v_gene: TRBV7-9
abundance: few
CDR3nt: TGTGCCAGCAGCCCGACCCTCCGGGGCGCTGAAAAACTGTTTTTT
CDR3aa: CASSPTLRGAEKLFF

d_gene: .
j_gene: TRBJ1-1
v_gene: TRBV7-3
abundance: few
CDR3nt: TGTGCCAGCAGCTTAACAGGGGGGAACACTGAAGCTTTCTTT
CDR3aa: CASSLTGGNTEAFF

d_gene: .
j_gene: TRBJ2-3
v_gene: TRBV5-4
abundance: .
CDR3nt: TGTGCCAGCAGAGCCCGGGACAACACAGATACGCAGTATTTT
CDR3aa: CASRARDNTDTQYF

d_gene: .
j_gene: TRBJ2-7
v_gene: TRBV7-9
abundance: few
CDR3nt: TGTGCCAGCAGCTTGACCTACGAGCAGTACTTC
CDR3aa: CASSLTYEQYF

d_gene: .
j_gene: TRBJ1-2
v_gene: TRBV6-5
abundance: few
CDR3nt: TGTGCCAGCAGTGGGACTGACAGTCTTCGCCGTGGCTACACCTTC
CDR3aa: CASSGTDSLRRGYTF

d_gene: TRBD1
j_gene: TRBJ1-1
v_gene: TRBV6-1
abundance: few
CDR3nt: TGTGCCAGCAGTGAAAGTGAGGGGGCGGAAGCTTTCTTT
CDR3aa: CASSESEGAEAFF

d_gene: .
j_gene: TRBJ2-2
v_gene: TRBV29-1
abundance: .
CDR3nt: TGCAGCGCCTCGGGGCCGACAGCGAACACCGGGGAGCTGTTTTTT
CDR3aa: CSASGPTANTGELFF

d_gene: TRBD2
j_gene: TRBJ2-3
v_gene: TRBV11-2
abundance: few
CDR3nt: TGTGCCAGCAGCTTACAGCGGGAGCTAGATACGCAGTATTTT
CDR3aa: CASSLQRELDTQYF

d_gene: .
j_gene: TRBJ2-2
v_gene: TRBV7-6
abundance: few
CDR3nt: TGTGCCAGCAGCTTAGAGGCTCCTTCGAACACCGGGGAGCTGTTTTTT
CDR3aa: CASSLEAPSNTGELFF

d_gene: .
j_gene: TRBJ2-2
v_gene: TRBV4-3
abundance: .
CDR3nt: TGCGCCAGCAGCCAAGCGGTGGGGAGCACCGGGGAGCTGTTTTTT
CDR3aa: CASSQAVGSTGELFF

d_gene: .
j_gene: TRBJ1-1
v_gene: TRBV6-5
abundance: once
CDR3nt: TGTGCCAGCAGGCTACAATTGACCACTGAAGCTTTCTTT
CDR3aa: CASRLQLTTEAFF

d_gene: TRBD2
j_gene: TRBJ2-7
v_gene: TRBV2
abundance: .
CDR3nt: TGTGCCAGCAGTAAGGGACTAGCGGGAGGACAGGAGCAGTACTTC
CDR3aa: CASSKGLAGGQEQYF

d_gene: .
j_gene: TRBJ2-5
v_gene: TRBV11-2
abundance: .
CDR3nt: TGTGCCAGCAGCTTAGATCTGGAAGAGACCCAGTACTTC
CDR3aa: CASSLDLEETQYF

d_gene: TRBD1
j_gene: TRBJ1-1
v_gene: TRBV28
abundance: .
CDR3nt: TGTGCCAGCAGCCCAGAGGACAGGGACACTGAAGCTTTCTTT
CDR3aa: CASSPEDRDTEAFF

d_gene: .
j_gene: TRBJ1-2
v_gene: TRBV2
abundance: .
CDR3nt: TGTGCCAGCAGTGAAGAGCCTCTGGCTGGCTACACCTTC
CDR3aa: CASSEEPLAGYTF

d_gene: .
j_gene: TRBJ2-1
v_gene: TRBV19
abundance: few
CDR3nt: TGTGCCAGTACACGGAGACAGGCATCTTACAATGAGCAGTTCTTC
CDR3aa: CASTRRQASYNEQFF

d_gene: TRBD1
j_gene: TRBJ1-2
v_gene: TRBV30
abundance: few
CDR3nt: TGTGCCTTCTCCAGGGGGGCAGTCATTAACTATGGCTACACCTTC
CDR3aa: CAFSRGAVINYGYTF

d_gene: .
j_gene: TRBJ1-5
v_gene: TRBV7-9
abundance: .
CDR3nt: TGTGCCAGCAGCTTACAGGGGATCAATCAGCCCCAGCATTTT
CDR3aa: CASSLQGINQPQHF

d_gene: .
j_gene: TRBJ1-4
v_gene: TRBV4-3
abundance: .
CDR3nt: TGCGCCAGCAGCCAAGAACCAGGGTGGAATGAAAAACTGTTTTTT
CDR3aa: CASSQEPGWNEKLFF

d_gene: .
j_gene: TRBJ1-1
v_gene: TRBV18
abundance: few
CDR3nt: TGTGCCAGCTCGTACGAAGCTTTCTTT
CDR3aa: CASSYEAFF

d_gene: .
j_gene: TRBJ1-5
v_gene: TRBV7-9
abundance: few
CDR3nt: TGTGCCAGCAGCTTAGGCCCTATCAGGATTCAGCCCCAGCATTTT
CDR3aa: CASSLGPIRIQPQHF

d_gene: TRBD1
j_gene: TRBJ1-2
v_gene: TRBV4-3
abundance: few
CDR3nt: TGCGCCAGCAGCCTCGACAGGGGACGGTATGGCTACACCTTC
CDR3aa: CASSLDRGRYGYTF

d_gene: TRBD2
j_gene: TRBJ2-5
v_gene: TRBV14
abundance: .
CDR3nt: TGTGCCAGCAGCCAATTTAGCGGGACATCGTACCAAGAGACCCAGTACTTC
CDR3aa: CASSQFSGTSYQETQYF

d_gene: .
j_gene: TRBJ2-7
v_gene: TRBV5-1
abundance: few
CDR3nt: TGCGCCAGCAGCTTAACAGATCCCTACGAGCAGTACTTC
CDR3aa: CASSLTDPYEQYF

d_gene: TRBD2
j_gene: TRBJ2-1
v_gene: TRBV7-6
abundance: few
CDR3nt: TGTGCCAGCAGCTTAGATCGGGGACTAGCGGTCCTTCCCTCCTACAATGAGCAGTTCTTC
CDR3aa: CASSLDRGLAVLPSYNEQFF

d_gene: .
j_gene: TRBJ1-1
v_gene: TRBV19
abundance: few
CDR3nt: TGTGCCAGTAGTATGGAGAGGAGGACTGAAGCTTTCTTT
CDR3aa: CASSMERRTEAFF

d_gene: .
j_gene: TRBJ2-7
v_gene: TRBV7-3
abundance: few
CDR3nt: TGTGCCAGCAGCTTAACTGGGGGCCACTCCTACGAGCAGTACTTC
CDR3aa: CASSLTGGHSYEQYF

d_gene: TRBD1
j_gene: TRBJ1-1
v_gene: TRBV4-3
abundance: .
CDR3nt: TGCGCCAGCAGCCAATGGCAGGGGGCGAACACTGAAGCTTTCTTT
CDR3aa: CASSQWQGANTEAFF

d_gene: .
j_gene: TRBJ1-1
v_gene: TRBV7-8
abundance: .
CDR3nt: TGTGCCAGCAGCGCCGAGAAGGGCACTGAAGCTTTCTTT
CDR3aa: CASSAEKGTEAFF

d_gene: TRBD1
j_gene: TRBJ2-7
v_gene: TRBV25-1
abundance: .
CDR3nt: TGTGCCAGCAGGGGGGACAGCCTCTACGAGCAGTACTTC
CDR3aa: CASRGDSLYEQYF

d_gene: TRBD1
j_gene: TRBJ2-5
v_gene: TRBV25-1
abundance: .
CDR3nt: TGTGCCAGCAGTGAATGGAGAGGGGGCCGGGTGGGGCAAGAGACCCAGTACTTC
CDR3aa: CASSEWRGGRVGQETQYF

d_gene: TRBD2
j_gene: TRBJ2-7
v_gene: TRBV29-1
abundance: few
CDR3nt: TGCAGCGTTGAAGAGGGGACTAAGCCATACGAGCAGTACTTC
CDR3aa: CSVEEGTKPYEQYF

d_gene: .
j_gene: TRBJ2-5
v_gene: TRBV6-6
abundance: few
CDR3nt: TGTGCCAGCAGTCCCGGACAGGGAGGGTCGGAGACCCAGTACTTC
CDR3aa: CASSPGQGGSETQYF

d_gene: TRBD1
j_gene: TRBJ1-1
v_gene: TRBV18
abundance: few
CDR3nt: TGTGCCAGCTCACCCAGACAGGGGAACACTGAAGCTTTCTTT
CDR3aa: CASSPRQGNTEAFF

d_gene: TRBD2
j_gene: TRBJ2-4
v_gene: TRBV4-1
abundance: .
CDR3nt: TGCGCCAGCAGCCATTCTGGACTAGCCGAAAACATTCAGTACTTC
CDR3aa: CASSHSGLAENIQYF

d_gene: TRBD2
j_gene: TRBJ2-5
v_gene: TRBV30
abundance: few
CDR3nt: TGTGCCTGGAACCTGGACAGGGGACTAGCGGGAGCGCACGAGACCCAGTACTTC
CDR3aa: CAWNLDRGLAGAHETQYF

d_gene: .
j_gene: TRBJ1-5
v_gene: TRBV28
abundance: few
CDR3nt: TGTGCCAGCACCAATCGAGGGGCTGGCCAGCCCCAGCATTTT
CDR3aa: CASTNRGAGQPQHF

d_gene: .
j_gene: TRBJ1-1
v_gene: TRBV30
abundance: .
CDR3nt: TGTGCCTGGAGTGGTCGAACAGCTGAAGCTTTCTTT
CDR3aa: CAWSGRTAEAFF

d_gene: .
j_gene: TRBJ2-3
v_gene: TRBV30
abundance: .
CDR3nt: TGTGCCTGGAGAACCGGGTTCCTGGTTGGACAATATTTT
CDR3aa: CAWRTGFLVGQYF

d_gene: TRBD1
j_gene: TRBJ1-4
v_gene: TRBV29-1
abundance: few
CDR3nt: TGCAGCGTTGAAGGGGCGGACAGGGAAAAACTGTTTTTT
CDR3aa: CSVEGADREKLFF

d_gene: TRBD2
j_gene: TRBJ2-6
v_gene: TRBV11-2
abundance: .
CDR3nt: TGTGCCGCGTCGGGAGGTGGGGCCAACGTCCTGACTTTC
CDR3aa: CAASGGGANVLTF

d_gene: TRBD2
j_gene: TRBJ2-3
v_gene: TRBV5-6
abundance: few
CDR3nt: TGTGCCAGCAGCTCCGGGACTAGCGGGAGGGTTAAAGATACGCAGTATTTT
CDR3aa: CASSSGTSGRVKDTQYF